These 17 T cell receptor beta chains came from one sample sequenced in a study of beta chain features in type 1 diabetes. Whole-study results and caveats: A moderate, significant TCRB CDR3 shortening appeared in type 1 diabetes across four CD4+ subsets.

Investigators reverse transcribed all isolated RNA, so they sequenced expressed TCRB transcripts. Sequenced by immunoSEQ multiplex PCR; TCRdb stores in-frame clones only, minus some. The sample records 25,000 to 30,000 clones, 65% being singletons. Antigen specificity for these receptors is unknown. The specimen was Tregs from blood. These receptors all stem from a woman aged 30 to 39 with type 1 diabetes.

This clone was seen just once. The chain combines TRBV7-3 with TRBJ2-3; 9 positions agree with TRBD2. CDR1 SGHTA and CDR2 FQGTGA come from the germline V gene. Unmatched junction bases numbered 4, after V lost 4 bases and J lost 2 bases. The CDR3 is 15 amino acids. CDR3 bases: TGTGCCAGCAGCTCGCGACTAGCGGACACAGATACGCAGTATTTT. Protein: CASSSRLADTDTQYF.

The genes are TRBV6-5 and TRBJ1-2; the D is unclear. This CDR3 is built from 14 residues. Trimming shortened V by 7 bases and J by 0 bases, and 12 bases separated the two germline ends. Germline-derived CDR1 and CDR2 are MNHEY and SVGAGI. In DNA, the CDR3 is TGTGCCAGCAAGCCTAGAACAACTAACTATGGCTACACCTTC. Translated, it gives CASKPRTTNYGYTF.

The rearrangement links TRBV7-2 to TRBJ2-7, with D tentatively TRBD2 (6 bases). The CDR3 has 15 amino acids. Per the germline V gene, CDR1 is SGHTA and CDR2 is FQGNSA. V lost 7 bases and J 1 base, leaving 17 bases between the germline ends. This CDR3 is CASNPGSSASYEQYF. CDR3 sequence (DNA): TGTGCCAGCAATCCGGGGTCTAGCGCATCCTACGAGCAGTACTTC.

This clone has only a few counts. The rearrangement links TRBV28 to TRBJ1-4; 7 positions match TRBD1. From germline, CDR1 is MDHEN and CDR2 SYDVKM. The CDR3 length is 15 residues. Losses at the gene ends were 6 bases for V and 0 bases for J; bases not matched to a gene: 4. The CDR3 DNA sequence: TGTGCCAGCAGCCCGGGACAGCCAACTAATGAAAAACTGTTTTTT. Translating it yields CASSPGQPTNEKLFF.

The table lists this clone with a few counts. The chain carries TRBV9 and TRBJ2-2; D not certain. Germline CDR1 and CDR2: SGDLS and YYNGEE. The CDR3 contains 14 residues. Trimming took off 5 bases at V and 3 bases at J, with 11 bases between the two ends. The CDR3 loop is CASRKRRDTGELFF. The CDR3, as DNA: TGTGCCAGCAGGAAGCGACGGGACACCGGGGAGCTGTTTTTT.

V and J are TRBV7-3 and TRBJ2-3, with unresolved D. Germline V lookup: CDR1 SGHTA, CDR2 FQGTGA. The CDR3 has 15 residues. Trimming removed 1 base from V and 1 base from J, with 9 bases in between. The CDR3 sequence is CASSLRPGGTDTQYF. CDR3 in DNA: TGTGCCAGCAGCTTAAGGCCAGGCGGCACAGATACGCAGTATTTT.

V and J are TRBV5-5 and TRBJ1-2; maybe TRBD1 (5 bases). The CDR3 consists of 16 residues. V was cut by 3 bases and J by 5 bases, with 20 bases left in between. Germline V lookup: CDR1 SGHKS, CDR2 YYEKEE (reference sequence). CDR3 bases: TGTGCCAGCAGCTCTGGGGACTTTTACAGGTTGTATGGCTACACCTTC. As protein: CASSSGDFYRLYGYTF. Variable domain in full (rest from reference TRBV5-5 and TRBJ1-2): DAGVTQSPTHLIKTRGQQVTLRCSPISGHKSVSWYQQVLGQGPQFIFQYYEKEERGRGNFPDRFSARQFPNYSSELNVNALLLGDSALYLCASSSGDFYRLYGYTFGSGTRLTVV.

This clone has only a few counts. This rearrangement joins TRBV7-9 to TRBJ2-6; D is undetermined. Germline lookup yields CDR1 SEHNR and CDR2 FQNEAQ (reference sequence). Trimming took off 4 bases at V and 0 bases at J, with 13 bases between the two ends. The CDR3 is made up of 17 amino acids. The CDR3 region is CASSSPLAGSGANVLTF. CDR3 coding DNA: TGTGCCAGCAGCTCCCCACTCGCCGGCTCTGGGGCCAACGTCCTGACTTTC.

This clone was recorded only once. The chain employs TRBV23-1 and TRBJ2-3, with 15 bases fitting TRBD2. TRBV23-1 is sorted into the ORF group, with uncertain function. After removal of 3 bases from V and 3 bases from J, the junction contained 7 bases not matched to a gene. This CDR3 is built from 18 residues. The CDR3 sequence: CASSHPGLAGGFTDTQYF. In nucleotides, the CDR3 is TGCGCCAGCAGTCACCCGGGACTAGCGGGAGGATTTACAGATACGCAGTATTTT.

The chain carries TRBV18 and TRBJ1-1; 12 positions agree with TRBD1. The CDR3 has 16 amino acids. Losses at the gene ends were 4 bases for V and 7 bases for J; bases not matched to a gene: 10. The germline CDR1 and CDR2 sequences are KGHSH and LQKENI. The CDR3 loop is CASSRGTGGLRGEAFF. The CDR3 region has the DNA TGTGCCAGCTCACGCGGGACAGGGGGCTTAAGGGGTGAAGCTTTCTTT.

CDR3 protein: CASSLAPGNLGTQYF. DNA of the CDR3: TGTGCCAGCAGCTTAGCCCCAGGGAACCTAGGGACCCAGTACTTC. V usage is TRBV7-2 and J usage is TRBJ2-5; tentative D call: TRBD1 (5 bases). The V gene's germline CDR1 is SGHTA and CDR2 FQGNSA. The CDR3 sequence is 15 residues long. Trimming shortened V by 0 bases and J by 7 bases, and 15 bases separated the two germline ends.

The chain employs TRBV6-1 and TRBJ1-2; 10 bases are a match to TRBD1. CDR1 and CDR2 (germline): MNHNS, SASEGT. With 0 bases clipped from V and 8 bases from J, the junction kept 6 bases outside the gene matches. The CDR3 runs 15 residues. The chain's CDR3 is CASSEASTGGLGYTF. In DNA form, the CDR3 reads TGTGCCAGCAGTGAAGCCTCGACAGGGGGCCTGGGCTACACCTTC.

The V call is TRBV2, the J call TRBJ1-3; the D gene is possibly TRBD1 (6 bases). CDR1 is SNHLY, CDR2 FYNNEI, per germline. With 9 bases removed from V and 0 bases from J, the gap between germline ends came to 9 bases. This CDR3 is 13 amino acids long. The CDR3 nucleotides are TGTGCCAGTACAGGGCCCTCTGGAAACACCATATATTTT. Translating gives CASTGPSGNTIYF.

The chain recombines TRBV29-1 with TRBJ1-2; TRBD1 might be the D (5 bases). V shed 3 bases and J shed 4 bases, with 9 bases lying between them. The CDR3 loop spans 12 amino acids. The germline V gene encodes CDR1 SQVTM and CDR2 ANQGSEA. CDR3 sequence: CSVDVGLYGYTF. As DNA, the CDR3 is TGCAGCGTTGACGTGGGGCTCTATGGCTACACCTTC.

The V and J genes are TRBV11-2 and TRBJ2-1; possible D gene TRBD2, 6 bases. The CDR3 is made up of 14 amino acids. Germline assignment: CDR1 SGHAT and CDR2 FQNNGV. Trimming shortened V by 5 bases and J by 3 bases, and 11 bases separated the two germline ends. The CDR3 reads CASSPRDFYNEQFF. The CDR3 DNA sequence: TGTGCCAGCAGCCCCCGGGACTTCTACAATGAGCAGTTCTTC.

The rearrangement joins TRBV5-1 to TRBJ2-5, with D possibly TRBD2 on 5 matching bases. CDR1 is SGHRS, CDR2 YFSETQ, per germline. The CDR3 contains 14 residues. Trimming took off 4 bases at V and 3 bases at J, with 13 bases between the two ends. CDR3 coding DNA: TGCGCCAGCAGCGCCGGGTCCGGGGAAGAGACCCAGTACTTC. Translating it yields CASSAGSGEETQYF.

V usage is TRBV6-5 and J usage is TRBJ2-3; possible D gene TRBD2, 6 bases. The CDR3 runs 13 residues. Germline CDR1 is MNHEY and CDR2 is SVGAGI. The V gene lost 7 bases and the J gene lost 6 bases, with 14 bases spanning the gap. The CDR3 sequence: CASIGGTHDTQYF. The CDR3 coding sequence is TGTGCCAGCATTGGCGGGACCCACGATACGCAGTATTTT.